The next 17 T cell receptor beta chains were all read from a single sample in a study of cytomegalovirus exposure and HLA in healthy donors. This PCR relied on a set of 60 Vbeta primers and 13 Jbeta primers. This table comes from immunoSEQ multiplex PCR, and its TCRdb copy is limited to in-frame clones, with some not included. The table shows roughly 56,000 clones, with more than 60% occurring only once. Sequencing used PBMCs. All receptors derive from a man aged 50-60 years in good health and CMV-seropositive.

For this clone: One end of the junction is discordant with germline, which a read error may explain. This chain uses TRBV7-6 with TRBJ2-5, with TRBD2 matching over 10 bases. The CDR3 spans 17 residues. CDR1 is SGHVS, CDR2 FNYEAQ, per germline. CDR3 DNA: TGTGGCAGCAGCTTCGGACCCCTAGCGGGAGTAGGAGAGACCCAGTACTTC. Its translation is CGSSFGPLAGVGETQYF.

This chain uses TRBV12-5 with TRBJ2-7, with TRBD2 identical over 11 bases. The CDR3 contains 16 residues. J gave up 1 base and V 1 base, and 3 bases lay outside the gene matches. Germline assignment: CDR1 LGHNT and CDR2 FRNRAP. CDR3 nucleotides: TGTGCTAGTGGTTTGGATACTAGCGGGGGTTCCTACGAGCAGTACTTC. This translates into CASGLDTSGGSYEQYF.

The V gene is TRBV7-2, the J gene TRBJ2-2; the D is unclear. The CDR3 has 13 amino acids. V lost 3 bases to trimming and J lost 0 bases, with 2 bases between them. Per germline, CDR1 SGHTA and CDR2 FQGNSA. CDR3 residues: CASSFANTGELFF. The CDR3 nucleotides read TGTGCCAGCAGCTTCGCGAACACCGGGGAGCTGTTTTTT.

The chain employs TRBV7-9 and TRBJ1-3, with 9 bases aligning to TRBD1. CDR3 size: 17 residues. V shed 3 bases and J 2 bases; nucleotides not matched to a gene: 8. Germline V gene data show CDR1 as SEHNR and CDR2 as FQNEAQ (reference sequence). CDR3 protein: CASSFFTGGSAGNTIYF. CDR3 nucleotide sequence: TGTGCCAGCAGCTTTTTCACAGGGGGCTCAGCTGGAAACACCATATATTTT.

This clone was picked up one time. The chain carries TRBV5-8 and TRBJ1-5; D is perhaps TRBD1 (6 bases). CDR3 size: 15 residues. Germline V gives CDR1 SGHTS, CDR2 YDEGEE. V lost 3 bases and J lost 2, with 12 bases in between. Here the CDR3 reads CASSSQGYGNQPQHF. DNA for the CDR3: TGTGCCAGCAGCTCTCAGGGGTATGGCAATCAGCCCCAGCATTTT.

The chain combines TRBV7-2 with TRBJ2-5; no definite D call. The assigned J gene may be wrong: the sequence end matches TRBJ2-7 better. The CDR3 is 12 amino acids. The germline CDR1 and CDR2 sequences are SGHTA and FQGNSA. Here the CDR3 reads CASSLDYYEQYF. The DNA for the CDR3 is TGTGCCAGCAGCTTAGATTACTACGAGCAGTACTTC.

The chain uses TRBV27 and TRBJ2-7, with D uncertain. The ends were cut back, 6 bases at V and 12 bases at J, with 18 bases in the middle. Germline-derived CDR1 and CDR2 are MNHEY and SMNVEV (reference sequence). The CDR3 runs 12 residues. This chain's CDR3 is CASSPPSEQTYF. CDR3 DNA sequence: TGTGCCAGCAGCCCCCCTAGTGAGCAGACGTACTTC.

This rearrangement joins TRBV7-3 to TRBJ2-3, with TRBD1 matching 11 bases. The CDR3 is made up of 16 amino acids. V lost 1 base, J lost 2 bases, and 2 bases stayed unmatched. The V gene's germline CDR1 is SGHTA and CDR2 FQGTGA. The CDR3 sequence: CASSLKGQGVTDTQYF. The CDR3 DNA follows: TGTGCCAGCAGCTTAAAGGGACAGGGGGTCACAGATACGCAGTATTTT.

The chain carries TRBV29-1 and TRBJ2-3; possible D gene TRBD2, 6 bases. V was pared by 4 bases and J by 7 bases, with 18 bases between. Germline assignment: CDR1 SQVTM and CDR2 ANQGSEA. This CDR3 comprises 14 residues. The CDR3 loop reads CSVGLAAGGNTQYF. The DNA of the CDR3 is TGCAGCGTTGGGCTAGCCGCCGGGGGTAATACGCAGTATTTT.

J is TRBJ1-4 and V is TRBV30; D remains ambiguous. CDR3 length equals 13 residues. The germline V gene encodes CDR1 GTSNPN and CDR2 SVGIG (reference sequence). Trimming removed 2 bases at V and 3 bases at J, with 7 bases between. CDR3 amino acids: CAWSPGPNEKLFF. CDR3 in DNA: TGTGCCTGGAGTCCTGGCCCTAATGAAAAACTGTTTTTT.

The CDR3 protein is CASSWDSTGKGIEAFF. The DNA for the CDR3 is TGTGCCAGCAGCTGGGACAGTACAGGGAAAGGAATTGAAGCTTTCTTT. This chain connects TRBV5-4 to TRBJ1-1, with 7 positions matching TRBD1. CDR3 size: 16 residues. With 3 bases clipped from V and 7 bases from J, the junction kept 15 bases outside the gene matches. Per the germline V gene, CDR1 is SGHNT and CDR2 is YYREEE (reference sequence).

The chain combines TRBV6-5 with TRBJ2-3, with 9 bases identical to TRBD2. J lost 4 bases, V lost 5 bases, and 7 bases had no gene match. Germline lookup yields CDR1 MNHEY and CDR2 SVGAGI. The CDR3 sequence is 15 residues long. The CDR3 is CASSTPRTSADTQYF. CDR3 nucleotides: TGTGCCAGCAGTACCCCCCGGACTAGCGCAGATACGCAGTATTTT.

Only one count was recorded for this clone. The chain recombines TRBV19 with TRBJ2-2; TRBD2 is a possible D gene (5 bases). V lost 6 bases to trimming and J lost 3 bases, with 26 bases between them. Germline V gives CDR1 LNHDA, CDR2 SQIVND (reference sequence). There are 19 residues in the CDR3. The chain's CDR3 is CASSTSSRRYREDTGELFF. The CDR3 coding sequence is TGTGCCAGTAGCACCAGCTCTAGACGATACCGGGAAGACACCGGGGAGCTGTTTTTT.

The rearrangement joins TRBV6-5 to TRBJ1-4; perhaps TRBD1 as D (5 bases). The CDR3 contains 14 residues. CDR1 and CDR2 (germline): MNHEY, SVGAGI. Trimming pared 6 bases from V and 8 bases from J, leaving 16 bases between. In nucleotides, the CDR3 is TGTGCCAGCAGGAGACAGCAATCGCTCGAAAAACTGTTTTTT. Translation: CASRRQQSLEKLFF.

The chain employs TRBV7-6 and TRBJ1-4; TRBD1 aligns across 8 bases. Germline V lookup: CDR1 SGHVS, CDR2 FNYEAQ. The J segment lost 10 bases and the V segment lost 3 bases, leaving 4 bases of the junction unmatched. The CDR3 runs 13 residues. The CDR3 loop reads CASSLEQGGKLFF. DNA of the CDR3: TGTGCCAGCAGCTTGGAACAGGGGGGAAAACTGTTTTTT.

The chain combines TRBV7-2 with TRBJ2-7; D may be TRBD2 (7 bases). The CDR3 is made up of 14 amino acids. V lost 3 bases, J lost 6 bases, and 15 bases lay in between. From germline, CDR1 is SGHTA and CDR2 FQGNSA. CDR3 in DNA: TGTGCCAGCAGCTTCGGGGGGCCGATTACCGAGCAGTACTTC. Its protein is CASSFGGPITEQYF. Drawing the rest from reference TRBV7-2 and TRBJ2-7, the complete variable domain is GAGVSQSPSNKVTEKGKDVELRCDPISGHTALYWYRQSLGQGLEFLIYFQGNSAPDKSGLPSDRFSAERTGGSVSTLTIQRTQQEDSAVYLCASSFGGPITEQYFGPGTRLTVT.

The V gene is TRBV29-1, the J gene TRBJ2-3, with TRBD2 as a possible D gene (6 bases). The germline gives CDR1 SQVTM, CDR2 ANQGSEA. The CDR3 extends over 14 amino acids. The V end was cut by 4 bases, the J end by 1 base, with 12 bases between. Here the CDR3 reads CSVGWGGGTDTQYF. The CDR3 bases are TGCAGCGTTGGTTGGGGAGGTGGCACAGATACGCAGTATTTT.